One and the same sample provided the 3 T cell receptor beta chains below, sequenced in a study of T cells after yellow fever vaccination. One entry per CDR3 protein results from TCRdb running MiXCR on the 5' RACE reads. This table has over 35,000 distinct CDR3 sequences, around 6.5% appearing once. The sample was PBMCs, either bulk or a sorted T-cell subset (CD4+, CD8+, memory, or dextramer-sorted; not recorded which), taken 45 days after the yellow fever booster vaccination. The receptors originated from a man younger than 40 who received the YFV17D yellow fever vaccine.

About this clonotype: A read error may explain this, as a much larger clone is one base away. V usage is TRBV12-3 or TRBV12-4 and J usage is TRBJ1-5; D unclear. CDR3 length: 14 amino acids. CDR3 nucleotide sequence: TGTGCCAGCAGTTTTGAGGATAGCACTCAGCCCCAGCATTTT. It specifies CASSFEDSTQPQHF.

The rearrangement uses TRBV3-1 and TRBJ2-1, with 7 bases matching TRBD2. The J segment lost 9 bases and the V segment lost 8 bases, leaving 28 bases of the junction unmatched. The germline V gene has CDR1 LGHDT and CDR2 YNNKEL (reference sequence). The CDR3 contains 19 residues. The CDR3 sequence is CASWAGEGTGTAAVAEQFF. CDR3 coding DNA: TGTGCCAGCTGGGCGGGGGAAGGGACCGGCACGGCAGCAGTCGCTGAGCAGTTCTTC.

V gene TRBV28 combines with J gene TRBJ2-7; 8 bases fit TRBD2. Trimming at V came to 6 bases and at J to 6 bases, leaving 7 bases not matched to a gene. The germline gives CDR1 MDHEN, CDR2 SYDVKM. The CDR3 runs to 13 residues. The CDR3 spells CASRTGGPSEQYF. Here the CDR3 DNA reads TGTGCCAGCAGAACGGGAGGGCCTTCCGAGCAGTACTTC.